This passage covers 2 T cell receptor beta chains from one sample sequenced in a study of T-cell memory formation after mild COVID-19. TCRdb re-analysed the 5' RACE reads in MiXCR, keeping a single row per CDR3 protein. The sample includes a few hundred thousand distinct CDR3 sequences, roughly 21% seen only once; the top ten take around 12%. Sequences were obtained from PBMCs or a T cell subset sorted from them (not recorded which). The receptors derive from an adult woman who had mild COVID-19 (a few samples of this study predate the infection). Cell type and time point are not known.

The chain couples TRBV5-1 to TRBJ1-1; tentatively, D is TRBD1 (6 bases). CDR3 length: 13 amino acids. The ends were cut back, 0 bases at V and 12 bases at J, with 15 bases in the middle. Germline V gives CDR1 SGHRS, CDR2 YFSETQ. This CDR3 is CASSLEGQGTSFF. Here the CDR3 DNA reads TGCGCCAGCAGCTTGGAGGGTCAGGGGACCTCTTTCTTT.

The chain joins TRBV2 to TRBJ1-1; possible D gene TRBD1, 6 bases. Germline CDR1 reads SNHLY; CDR2 reads FYNNEI. CDR3 length: 17 amino acids. The germline V and J ends were trimmed by 4 bases and 0 bases, with 18 bases remaining between them. The CDR3 DNA is TGTGCCAGCAGTGGGGGGGCCCTCGACCTATTGAACACTGAAGCTTTCTTT. This encodes CASSGGALDLLNTEAFF.